This T cell receptor (beta chain) came from a study of blood T cell repertoires in COVID-19. Study-level information: Samples representing acute and convalescent COVID-19 were sourced from the United States, Italy and Spain. The cDNA or gDNA used as material had been derived from T cells, B-cell-depleted T cells, or PBMCs.

V gave up 4 bases and J gave up 4 bases; unmatched junction bases: 4. Germline values: CDR1 SGHRS, CDR2 YFSETQ. This CDR3 has 16 residues. Original handling: Estimated nucleated cell counts came from reference gene primer amplification. Profiled with immunoSEQ multiplex PCR; TCRdb holds only in-frame clones, not every one. V and J calls and clone size are given by that table; D and trimming were obtained from the DNA. The sample contains about 160,000 clones, approximately 80% of which appear only once. This sequence was found in an older woman with acute or convalescent COVID-19. What was sequenced was peripheral blood. The genes are TRBV5-1 and TRBJ2-3; 15 bases fit TRBD2. The CDR3: CASSTGLAGGADTQYF. CDR3 bases: TGCGCCAGCAGCACGGGACTAGCGGGGGGAGCAGATACGCAGTATTTT. The variable domain in full, completed from reference TRBV5-1 and TRBJ2-3, reads KAGVTQTPRYLIKTRGQQVTLSCSPISGHRSVSWYQQTPGQGLQFLFEYFSETQRNKGNFPGRFSGRQFSNSRSEMNVSTLELGDSALYLCASSTGLAGGADTQYFGPGTRLTVL.